Included here is one TCR beta chain sequence, with context. This clonotype was recorded only once. Its binding antigen is unknown. Base qualities are not recorded, but no much larger clone differs from it by a single base. A single read offers scant evidence. The data were taken from a study of T cell repertoires in cytomegalovirus infection (dated by TCRdb to between 2018 and 2021). For context, the study as a whole: Donor HLA type was relevant to the analysis, as public TCR beta signatures indicated carriage of CMV infection together with the matching HLA type. Points the paper makes about the study in general: In both this cohort and an independent roughly 350-donor cohort, the cumulative frequency of public TCR beta family members distinguished carriers of CMV infection plus the relevant HLA type. The ex vivo response was dominated by HLA-C-restricted CMV-specific TCR beta clonotypes, and the single most frequent clonotype in two of eight donors was supplied by these HLA-C-restricted clonotypes.

The germline V end is reduced by 0 bases and the J end by 3 bases; junction bases left unmatched: 3. The CDR3 sequence holds 15 residues, the cysteine and phenylalanine included. Only the CDR3 DNA stays, 45 bases, in frame from base 1. The germline V gene sets CDR1 to SGHAT and CDR2 to FQNNGV. Sequencing relied on an Illumina HiSeq 1500. TCRdb reprocessed the public reads (quality trimming at Q25 with fastp, clone calling with MiXCR) and kept in-frame beta chains. Under each unique CDR3 protein, matching rows form one entry showing the most common genes and DNA. The sample records hundreds of thousands of distinct CDR3 sequences, approximately 10% of which are singletons. Roughly a tenth of the sample belongs to the ten largest clones.

This clonotype originated in a human donor in good health (CMV status not recorded). Some clones in this sample may be carry-over from other donors' samples. The sequence links TRBV11-2 to TRBJ2-3; 7 bases in the junction line up with TRBD1. What was sequenced was PBMCs. The CDR3 amino acid sequence is: CASSLDRGKTDTQYF. In nucleotide form, the sequence is TGTGCCAGCAGCTTAGACAGGGGGAAAACAGATACGCAGTATTTT.